These T cell receptor beta chains were read from a single sample in a study of beta chain features in type 1 diabetes. Measured with immunoSEQ multiplex PCR; TCRdb has only the in-frame clones, and not every one. The table shows 250,000 to 300,000 clones, with around 24% occurring only once. Source material: naive CD4+ T cells from blood. The source is a woman aged 25 to 45 with type 1 diabetes. Both conserved end residues are part of each CDR3. The D gene is left open where the match is weak. The size of a clone is reported for some rows only, either as once, few or many, or as a class for expanded clones.

>-|TRBV30|-|TRBJ2-1
TGTGCCTGGAGCGGGGGTAGCTCCTACAATGAGCAGTTCTTC
CAWSGGSSYNEQFF
>-|TRBV7-6|-|TRBJ1-2
TGTGCCAGCAGCTACCGACAGGACTATGGCTACACCTTC
CASSYRQDYGYTF
>TRBD2|TRBV29-1|few|TRBJ2-3
TGCAGCGTTGAAGGGACTAGCGGGCGCCACGTAGACACAGATACGCAGTATTTT
CSVEGTSGRHVDTDTQYF
>-|TRBV6-5|-|TRBJ2-1
TGTGCCAGCAGTTACGGGGGACTCATGGAGAATGAGCAGTTCTTC
CASSYGGLMENEQFF
>-|TRBV10-3|few|TRBJ2-5
TGTGCCATCAGCGGCACAGAAGGCCAAGAGACCCAGTACTTC
CAISGTEGQETQYF
>-|TRBV5-1|few|TRBJ2-1
TGCGCCAGCAGCTCCCCACGCCCTACGGATGAGCAGTTCTTC
CASSSPRPTDEQFF
>TRBD1|TRBV11-1|-|TRBJ2-2
TGTGCCAGCAGCCTAGACCCCCGGGACAGGGCAAACACCGGGGAGCTGTTTTTT
CASSLDPRDRANTGELFF
>-|TRBV20-1|-|TRBJ1-2
TGCAGTGCTATGCAGGGCTACACCTTC
CSAMQGYTF
>TRBD1|TRBV29-1|once|TRBJ1-1
TGCAGCGTTACCTCGGACAGGGCGAGAACTGAAGCTTTCTTT
CSVTSDRARTEAFF
>TRBD1|TRBV7-9|-|TRBJ2-5
TGTGCCAGCAGTTTCCTCGGGACAGGGGAGGAGACCCAGTACTTC
CASSFLGTGEETQYF
>-|TRBV28|once|TRBJ1-1
TGTGCCAGTCAGGGAGGCCTTGGAGCTTTCTTT
CASQGGLGAFF
>-|TRBV25-1|few|TRBJ2-1
TGTGCCAGCGGCGGGATCAATGAGCAGTTCTTC
CASGGINEQFF
>TRBD2|TRBV9|-|TRBJ2-7
TGTGCCAGCAGCGCCGGGACTAGCGGAACCTACGAGCAGTACTTC
CASSAGTSGTYEQYF